This is a list of T cell receptor beta chains from one sample in a study of CD8 T cells in ankylosing spondylitis. TCRdb re-called the 5' RACE reads with MiXCR, one entry per CDR3 protein. Counted here are 350,000 or so distinct CDR3 sequences, around 8% occurring once; the ten biggest clones make up roughly 15%. The sample comprised blood, either unsorted or a sorted T cell fraction (not recorded which). These receptors were obtained from a male donor with ankylosing spondylitis. Each CDR3 is given without its conserved first and last residue. Fields, in order: CDR3 protein, V gene.

cdr3_aa: ASSIATPLAKNIQY; v_call: TRBV19
cdr3_aa: ATSRVRSGTSGFNEQF; v_call: TRBV15
cdr3_aa: SVRGNPYEQY; v_call: TRBV29-1
cdr3_aa: SVRRSGTVAGELF; v_call: TRBV29-1
cdr3_aa: ASLYTDTQY; v_call: TRBV2
cdr3_aa: ASSLAADTDTQY; v_call: TRBV5-1
cdr3_aa: ASSSPAAGAIRTQY; v_call: TRBV28
cdr3_aa: ASSSTVRQGTDTQY; v_call: TRBV7-9
cdr3_aa: AIALTSGRLDTQY; v_call: TRBV10-3
cdr3_aa: ASSSHSLSSGYT; v_call: TRBV11-3
cdr3_aa: ASSAGWPSSYNEQF; v_call: TRBV5-5
cdr3_aa: ASSSQTGNTIY; v_call: TRBV6-5
cdr3_aa: ASSQDGPRSNTGELF; v_call: TRBV4-2
cdr3_aa: SARGRSGGSYEQF; v_call: TRBV20-1
cdr3_aa: ASSQLSGANVLT; v_call: TRBV14
cdr3_aa: ASSHHDEYSGSYYEQY; v_call: TRBV3-1
cdr3_aa: ASRGLAGVSENEQF; v_call: TRBV5-1
cdr3_aa: ASSQAPQGYGYT; v_call: TRBV3-1